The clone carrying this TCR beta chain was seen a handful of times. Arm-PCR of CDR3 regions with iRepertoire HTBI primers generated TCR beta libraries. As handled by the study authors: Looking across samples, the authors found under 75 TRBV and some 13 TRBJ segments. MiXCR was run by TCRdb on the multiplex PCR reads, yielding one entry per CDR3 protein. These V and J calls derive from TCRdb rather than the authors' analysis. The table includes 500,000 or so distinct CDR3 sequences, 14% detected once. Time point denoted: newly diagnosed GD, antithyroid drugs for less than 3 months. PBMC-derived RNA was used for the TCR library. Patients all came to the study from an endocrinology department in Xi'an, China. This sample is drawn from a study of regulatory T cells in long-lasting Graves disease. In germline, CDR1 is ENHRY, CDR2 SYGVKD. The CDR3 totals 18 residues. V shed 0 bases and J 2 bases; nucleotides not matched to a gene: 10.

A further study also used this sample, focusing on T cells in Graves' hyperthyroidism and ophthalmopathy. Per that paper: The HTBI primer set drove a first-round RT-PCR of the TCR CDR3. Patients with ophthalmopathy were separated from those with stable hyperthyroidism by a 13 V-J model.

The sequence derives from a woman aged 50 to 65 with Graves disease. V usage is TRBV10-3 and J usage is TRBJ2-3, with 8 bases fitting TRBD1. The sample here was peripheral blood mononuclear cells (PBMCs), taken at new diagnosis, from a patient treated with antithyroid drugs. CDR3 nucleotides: TGTGCCATCAGTGAGTCCCGAGGACAGGGTAGCCTCACAGATACGCAGTATTTT. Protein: CAISESRGQGSLTDTQYF.